Shown below are 23 T cell receptor beta chains from a single sample sequenced in a study of blood T cell repertoires in COVID-19. Some clones are missing from TCRdb's copy, which holds only in-frame ones; the method was immunoSEQ multiplex PCR. The sample lists approximately 120,000 clones; about 83% were seen once. Sequenced input: peripheral blood. The receptor source for this set is a human donor in a cohort sampled during active COVID-19.

The CDR3, as DNA: TGTGCCAGCAGCTTGGGGCAGTACCCCGGGGAGCTGTTTTTT. Translating it yields CASSLGQYPGELFF. The chain has TRBV5-8 and TRBJ2-2; no reliable D call. The CDR3 length is 14 residues. Per the germline V gene, CDR1 is SGHTS and CDR2 is YDEGEE. Trimming removed 0 bases at V and 6 bases at J, with 9 bases between.

The V call is TRBV5-6, the J call TRBJ1-2, with 9 bases fitting TRBD1. Per germline, CDR1 SGHDT and CDR2 YYEEEE. The CDR3 length is 15 residues. The ends lost 0 bases at V and 5 bases at J; junction bases unmatched: 5. CDR3 sequence reads: CASSLVFGTGYGYTF. The DNA for the CDR3 is TGTGCCAGCAGCTTGGTTTTCGGGACAGGGTATGGCTACACCTTC.

The V call is TRBV5-1, the J call TRBJ1-1, with unresolved D. The CDR3 totals 15 residues. Germline CDR1 is SGHRS and CDR2 is YFSETQ. V was pared by 2 bases and J by 5 bases, with 16 bases between. Here the CDR3 DNA reads TGCGCCAGCAGCTTTGACGGTCCGGGTTTTACTGAAGCTTTCTTT. It codes for CASSFDGPGFTEAFF.

This clone came up once. V and J are TRBV4-1 and TRBJ2-4, with 8 bases that match TRBD1. The CDR3 runs to 16 residues. Germline V gene lookup returns CDR1 MGHRA and CDR2 YSYEKL. The J segment lost 5 bases and the V segment lost 3 bases, leaving 9 bases of the junction unmatched. Here the CDR3 reads CASSQPRGQTENIQYF. The CDR3 coding sequence is TGCGCCAGCAGCCAGCCCAGGGGGCAAACCGAAAACATTCAGTACTTC.

This clone appeared a single time. The chain uses TRBV12-3 or TRBV12-4 and TRBJ1-2, with D unresolved. Trimming pared 6 bases from V and 4 bases from J, leaving 9 bases between. The CDR3 has 12 amino acids. The CDR3: CASSAGIYGYTF. The CDR3 bases are TGTGCCAGCAGCGCGGGGATCTATGGCTACACCTTC.

This chain uses TRBV5-1 with TRBJ1-1; TRBD1 agrees at 7 bases. V trimming: 4 bases; J trimming: 0 bases; junction bases outside the gene matches: 6. CDR1 and CDR2 (germline): SGHRS, YFSETQ. CDR3 size: 15 residues. The CDR3 spells CASSQQGQLNTEAFF. The CDR3 DNA sequence: TGCGCCAGCAGCCAGCAGGGACAGTTGAACACTGAAGCTTTCTTT. The full variable domain, its missing parts supplied by reference TRBV5-1 and TRBJ1-1, is KAGVTQTPRYLIKTRGQQVTLSCSPISGHRSVSWYQQTPGQGLQFLFEYFSETQRNKGNFPGRFSGRQFSNSRSEMNVSTLELGDSALYLCASSQQGQLNTEAFFGQGTRLTVV.

The chain combines TRBV18 with TRBJ2-1; TRBD2 aligns across 7 bases. The CDR3 sequence is 15 residues long. Germline trimming cut 2 bases from V and 12 bases from J; bases unmatched to any gene: 13. CDR1 KGHSH and CDR2 LQKENI come from the germline V gene. CDR3 region: CASSPSWSTSKGQFF. CDR3 in DNA: TGTGCCAGCTCACCATCTTGGTCGACTAGCAAAGGGCAGTTCTTC. Full variable domain (remainder filled in from reference TRBV18 and TRBJ2-1): NAGVMQNPRHLVRRRGQEARLRCSPMKGHSHVYWYRQLPEEGLKFMVYLQKENIIDESGMPKERFSAEFPKEGPSILRIQQVVRGDSAAYFCASSPSWSTSKGQFFGPGTRLTVL.

This clone was recorded a few times. V gene TRBV19 combines with J gene TRBJ2-1; 9 bases line up with TRBD2. CDR3 length: 18 residues. Losses at the gene ends were 2 bases for V and 0 bases for J; bases not matched to a gene: 8. Germline-derived CDR1 and CDR2 are LNHDA and SQIVND (reference sequence). CDR3 sequence reads: CASSISGRRTSSYNEQFF. CDR3 nucleotide sequence: TGTGCCAGTAGTATAAGCGGGAGGCGTACCAGCTCCTACAATGAGCAGTTCTTC.

This clone was seen once. The chain uses TRBV7-9 and TRBJ1-6; 12 nucleotides align to TRBD1. J was trimmed by 9 bases and V by 5 bases; bases with no gene match: 8. This CDR3 is 16 amino acids long. Germline V lookup: CDR1 SEHNR, CDR2 FQNEAQ (reference sequence). The CDR3 loop is CASSQGQGARASPLHF. DNA for the CDR3: TGTGCCAGCAGCCAGGGACAGGGGGCGCGGGCTTCACCCCTCCACTTT. The full variable domain, completed using reference TRBV7-9 and TRBJ1-6, is DTGVSQNPRHKITKRGQNVTFRCDPISEHNRLYWYRQTLGQGPEFLTYFQNEAQLEKSRLLSDRFSAERPKGSFSTLEIQRTEQGDSAMYLCASSQGQGARASPLHFGNGTRLTVT.

This clone appeared a single time. The V and J genes are TRBV11-3 and TRBJ2-3; 13 bases are shared with TRBD2. V was clipped by 5 bases and J by 3 bases; unmatched bases: 2. Germline lookup yields CDR1 SGHNT and CDR2 YENEEA. The CDR3 is 15 amino acids. CDR3 DNA: TGTGCCAGCAGCCCGGGACTAGCGGGGACAGATACGCAGTATTTT. Translation gives CASSPGLAGTDTQYF. The variable domain in full, with the rest retrieved from reference TRBV11-3 and TRBJ2-3, is EAGVVQSPRYKIIEKKQPVAFWCNPISGHNTLYWYLQNLGQGPELLIRYENEEAVDDSQLPKDRFSAERLKGVDSTLKIQPAELGDSAVYLCASSPGLAGTDTQYFGPGTRLTVL.

This clone has more than one count but fewer than ten. The rearrangement uses TRBV5-1 and TRBJ1-6; the D gene is possibly TRBD1 (6 bases). V gave up 4 bases and J gave up 4 bases, with 12 bases separating them. The CDR3 is made up of 15 amino acids. CDR1 is SGHRS, CDR2 YFSETQ, per germline. CDR3 amino acids: CASSPGTSYNSPLHF. Here the CDR3 DNA reads TGCGCCAGCAGCCCCGGGACATCTTATAATTCACCCCTCCACTTT.

The rearrangement links TRBV3-1 (or the pseudogene TRBV3-2) to TRBJ2-1; D may be TRBD2 (7 bases). The CDR3 spans 13 residues. Trimming took 4 bases from V and 11 from J, leaving 15 bases between them. Per germline, CDR1 LGHDT and CDR2 YNNKEL (reference sequence). CDR3 in amino acids: CASSLSRGGKQFF. The CDR3, as DNA: TGTGCCAGCAGCCTTTCTAGGGGGGGCAAGCAGTTCTTC.

In its sample, this clone was seen a few times. The chain recombines TRBV9 with TRBJ2-7; 7 bases fit TRBD2. V lost 6 bases to trimming and J lost 7 bases; unmatched junction nucleotides: 13. This CDR3 is 14 amino acids long. Germline values: CDR1 SGDLS, CDR2 YYNGEE. This chain's CDR3 is CASTPWAGDYEQYF. DNA for the CDR3: TGTGCCAGCACCCCGTGGGCGGGAGACTATGAGCAGTACTTC.

The chain combines TRBV4-3 with TRBJ2-4; 7 bases align to TRBD1. The CDR3 has 14 amino acids. CDR1 LGHNA and CDR2 YSLEER come from the germline V gene. Trimming removed 11 bases from V and 1 base from J; junction bases left unmatched: 8. The CDR3 DNA follows: TGCGCCTCTAAAAGCAGGGGGGCCAAAAACATTCAGTACTTC. Translated, it gives CASKSRGAKNIQYF.

J is TRBJ2-7 and V is TRBV7-8; 7 bases line up with TRBD1. Germline V gives CDR1 SGHVS, CDR2 FQNEAQ. V was clipped by 5 bases and J by 4 bases; unmatched bases: 8. CDR3 length equals 14 residues. CDR3 sequence (DNA): TGTGCCAGCAGCATATGGGACAGACCTTACGAGCAGTACTTC. Its protein is CASSIWDRPYEQYF.

V is TRBV19 and J is TRBJ2-7; D is possibly TRBD1 (5 bases). Trimming removed 5 bases from V and 0 bases from J, with 14 bases in between. Germline loops: CDR1 LNHDA, CDR2 SQIVND (reference sequence). This CDR3 spans 15 amino acids. Written as DNA, the CDR3 is TGTGCCAGTAGTCCAGACAGACCCTTCTCCTACGAGCAGTACTTC. Its protein is CASSPDRPFSYEQYF. The full variable domain, with the rest looked up from reference TRBV19 and TRBJ2-7, is DGGITQSPKYLFRKEGQNVTLSCEQNLNHDAMYWYRQDPGQGLRLIYYSQIVNDFQKGDIAEGYSVSREKKESFPLTVTSAQKNPTAFYLCASSPDRPFSYEQYFGPGTRLTVT.

This rearrangement joins TRBV5-4 to TRBJ1-3, with 9 bases that match TRBD1. The length of the CDR3 is 18 residues. The junction had 15 bases not matched to a gene; V was cut back by 4 bases and J by 4 bases. Germline CDR1 reads SGHNT; CDR2 reads YYREEE (reference sequence). CDR3 region: CASSPRVVGTGRGNTIYF. Here the CDR3 DNA reads TGTGCCAGCAGCCCCCGCGTCGTCGGGACAGGGCGGGGAAACACCATATATTTT. Variable domain in full (rest from reference TRBV5-4 and TRBJ1-3): ETGVTQSPTHLIKTRGQQVTLRCSSQSGHNTVSWYQQALGQGPQFIFQYYREEENGRGNFPPRFSGLQFPNYSSELNVNALELDDSALYLCASSPRVVGTGRGNTIYFGEGSWLTVV.

This rearrangement joins TRBV19 to TRBJ2-1, with D maybe TRBD1 (6 bases). Germline CDR1 reads LNHDA; CDR2 reads SQIVND (reference sequence). Deletions cut 6 bases from V and 3 bases from J, with 9 bases between. CDR3 length: 13 residues. For the CDR3, the DNA is TGTGCCAGTAGCTGGGACAACTACAATGAGCAGTTCTTC. This codes for CASSWDNYNEQFF.

This rearrangement joins TRBV30 to TRBJ1-2; possible D gene TRBD1, 6 bases. Trimming removed 5 bases from V and 3 bases from J, with 16 bases in between. The CDR3 sequence is 14 residues long. Germline V gene data show CDR1 as GTSNPN and CDR2 as SVGIG (reference sequence). This CDR3 is CAWDTGTGYYGYTF. CDR3 nucleotide sequence: TGTGCCTGGGACACAGGGACGGGTTACTATGGCTACACCTTC.

V is TRBV6-1 and J is TRBJ2-2, with D possibly matching TRBD2 (6 bases). The CDR3 extends over 16 amino acids. V shed 4 bases and J shed 4 bases, with 16 bases lying between them. Germline V CDR1 and CDR2: MNHNS, SASEGT. The CDR3 loop is CASSVAPAGFTGELFF. Here the CDR3 DNA reads TGTGCCAGCAGTGTAGCCCCAGCGGGTTTCACCGGGGAGCTGTTTTTT.

The V and J genes are TRBV5-4 and TRBJ1-2, with 9 nucleotides matching TRBD1. CDR1 is SGHNT, CDR2 YYREEE, per germline (reference sequence). The length of the CDR3 is 15 residues. V was clipped by 2 bases and J by 2 bases; unmatched bases: 4. In DNA, the CDR3 is TGTGCCAGCAGCTTCCTGGACAGGGGAAACTATGGCTACACCTTC. This sequence encodes CASSFLDRGNYGYTF.

The chain is built from TRBV6-2 or TRBV6-3 and TRBJ2-3; 8 nucleotides align to TRBD1. This CDR3 comprises 15 residues. With V trimmed by 4 bases and J by 2 bases, 5 bases remained unmatched. In germline, CDR1 is MNHEY, CDR2 SVGEGT. The CDR3 loop reads CASSWDRKATDTQYF. The DNA for the CDR3 is TGTGCCAGCAGTTGGGACAGGAAAGCCACAGATACGCAGTATTTT.

This chain joins TRBV28 and TRBJ1-2; D not certain. The CDR3 consists of 14 residues. The V and J ends lost 4 bases and 8 bases respectively, with 17 bases between them. Germline V lookup: CDR1 MDHEN, CDR2 SYDVKM. The DNA for the CDR3 is TGTGCCAGCAGTTCCCCCACAGTCGGTGGCGGCTACACCTTC. Translated, it gives CASSSPTVGGGYTF.